This TCR beta chain appears in the sequencing data of a study of CXCR3-negative and CXCR3-positive naive CD8 T cells. Study-level findings and limits: CXCR3-negative naive cells had less hydrophobic TRB CDR3s than did CXCR3-positive naive cells. Once cells were cryopreserved, CXCR3 expression went down partly, and most assays used fresh PBMCs.

Germline V CDR1 and CDR2: MDHEN, SYDVKM. The CDR3 length is 17 residues. A remark on this clonotype: Its specificity is not known.

The authors prepared UMI-labeled TRB cDNA libraries by 5' RACE. From the 5' RACE reads, TCRdb lists one entry per CDR3 protein and no DNA. This sample's table reports over 150,000 distinct CDR3 sequences. The TCR originated in a human donor in good health. Some clones in this sample may be carry-over from other donors' samples. Sequenced material: naive CXCR3+ CD8+ T cells from blood. Documented subset: CD45RO-CCR7+CD27+CD95- naive CD8+ T cells expressing CXCR3 (TNR3+). The J gene is TRBJ2-5, the V gene TRBV28; TCRdb proposes TRBD1, but this gene call is untestable without DNA. CDR3 loop: CASSLGHRERGQETQYF.